These 5 T cell receptor beta chains were sequenced from one sample in a study of Ad26.COV2.S vaccination and SARS-CoV-2 variants. Sequenced by immunoSEQ multiplex PCR; TCRdb stores in-frame clones only, minus some. The table shows 360,000 or so clones, with around 87% occurring only once. This sample's treatment: 15 to 20 received Ad26.COV2.S at low or high dose, single or two shots; about five received placebo; per-sample allocation not given. On day 63 after the first injection, vaccine and placebo recipients gave samples. This material consisted of peripheral blood, taken in a trial of Ad26.COV2.S vaccine versus placebo. The receptors originated from a person between 18 and 59 years old who received the Ad26.COV2.S COVID-19 vaccine or a placebo.

The V and J genes are TRBV30 and TRBJ2-5; 12 bases align to TRBD2. CDR3 size: 15 residues. CDR1 GTSNPN and CDR2 SVGIG come from the germline V gene (reference sequence). V gave up 5 bases and J gave up 7 bases; unmatched junction bases: 11. CDR3 sequence reads: CAWASGGASVVTQYF. The CDR3 DNA sequence: TGTGCCTGGGCTAGCGGGGGGGCCTCAGTTGTGACCCAGTACTTC.

CDR3 loop: CASSPGGTLNTGELFF. DNA of the CDR3: TGTGCCAGCAGCCCGGGGGGGACTTTAAACACCGGGGAGCTGTTTTTT. The chain recombines TRBV7-9 with TRBJ2-2; TRBD2 matches at 8 bases. Germline V CDR1 and CDR2: SEHNR, FQNEAQ (reference sequence). With 5 bases clipped from V and 2 bases from J, the junction kept 7 bases outside the gene matches. The CDR3 extends over 16 amino acids.

V usage is TRBV30 and J usage is TRBJ1-2; a weak D match, TRBD1 (6 bases). CDR1 and CDR2 from the germline V gene are GTSNPN and SVGIG (reference sequence). The CDR3 sequence is 14 residues long. V shed 6 bases and J shed 7 bases, with 21 bases lying between them. In DNA, the CDR3 is TGTGCCTGCCCCCTCACAGGGCAGGGATTTGGCTACACCTTC. Its protein is CACPLTGQGFGYTF.

The V gene is TRBV19, the J gene TRBJ1-5, with TRBD1 identical over 7 bases. Germline V lookup: CDR1 LNHDA, CDR2 SQIVND (reference sequence). CDR3 length equals 15 residues. The V segment lost 5 bases and the J segment 1 base; nucleotides outside the gene matches: 5. The CDR3: CASSLTGFSNQPQHF. The CDR3 DNA follows: TGTGCCAGTAGTCTGACAGGGTTCAGCAATCAGCCCCAGCATTTT. Combining the CDR3 with reference TRBV19 and TRBJ1-5 gives the whole variable domain DGGITQSPKYLFRKEGQNVTLSCEQNLNHDAMYWYRQDPGQGLRLIYYSQIVNDFQKGDIAEGYSVSREKKESFPLTVTSAQKNPTAFYLCASSLTGFSNQPQHFGDGTRLSIL.

This clone has more than one count but fewer than ten. The chain links TRBV7-9 to TRBJ1-2, with 7 bases matching TRBD1. Germline V CDR1 and CDR2: SEHNR, FQNEAQ (reference sequence). Trimming at V came to 5 bases and at J to 0 bases, leaving 9 bases not matched to a gene. This CDR3 spans 16 amino acids. CDR3 amino acids: CASSLGQDETNYGYTF. The CDR3 DNA reads as TGTGCCAGCAGCCTCGGACAGGATGAGACTAACTATGGCTACACCTTC.